Listed below are T cell receptor beta chains from one sample, sequenced in a study of blood T cell repertoires in COVID-19. The protocol was immunoSEQ multiplex PCR, while the TCRdb copy is restricted to in-frame clones and leaves out a portion. The table lists about 400,000 clones, approximately 86% of them singletons. Sequenced sample: peripheral blood. These receptor sequences come from a woman between 55 and 75 years old with COVID-19, enrolled during active disease. CDR3s include the opening cysteine and the closing phenylalanine or tryptophan. Each record gives: J gene, V gene, D gene, CDR3 protein. A D gene is named only where the DNA matches it firmly.

j_gene: TRBJ1-1; v_gene: TRBV27; d_gene: -; CDR3aa: CASSLTAPNTEAFF
j_gene: TRBJ1-4; v_gene: TRBV18; d_gene: TRBD1; CDR3aa: CASSPNRGNEKLFF
j_gene: TRBJ2-1; v_gene: TRBV19; d_gene: TRBD1; CDR3aa: CASSTSTGINNEQFF
j_gene: TRBJ1-2; v_gene: TRBV11-3; d_gene: -; CDR3aa: CASSPRWDTGYGYTF
j_gene: TRBJ1-2; v_gene: TRBV4-1; d_gene: TRBD1; CDR3aa: CASSHPGQGRNGYTF
j_gene: TRBJ1-1; v_gene: TRBV4-2; d_gene: TRBD1; CDR3aa: CASSQGSGGYTEAFF
j_gene: TRBJ2-3; v_gene: TRBV2; d_gene: TRBD1; CDR3aa: CASVRDRGTDTQYF
j_gene: TRBJ2-7; v_gene: TRBV9; d_gene: -; CDR3aa: CASSVGREGYEQYF
j_gene: TRBJ1-6; v_gene: TRBV6-6; d_gene: -; CDR3aa: CASSPGRNNSPLHF
j_gene: TRBJ1-1; v_gene: TRBV20-1; d_gene: TRBD1; CDR3aa: CSAVDREAFF
j_gene: TRBJ1-2; v_gene: TRBV9; d_gene: TRBD1; CDR3aa: CASQTGARGYTF
j_gene: TRBJ2-3; v_gene: TRBV2; d_gene: TRBD1; CDR3aa: CASSSRTGGTDTQYF
j_gene: TRBJ2-2; v_gene: TRBV9; d_gene: TRBD2; CDR3aa: CASSAVPGLAAMGAGELFF
j_gene: TRBJ1-1; v_gene: TRBV5-5; d_gene: TRBD1; CDR3aa: CASSGIQGAFSTEAFF
j_gene: TRBJ2-7; v_gene: TRBV27; d_gene: -; CDR3aa: CASISRTSYEQYF
j_gene: TRBJ1-2; v_gene: TRBV9; d_gene: -; CDR3aa: CASSVGATRTDNYGYTF
j_gene: TRBJ2-7; v_gene: TRBV28; d_gene: TRBD2; CDR3aa: CASSPGGRLDEQYF
j_gene: TRBJ2-1; v_gene: TRBV7-9; d_gene: -; CDR3aa: CASSFRGGAISGEQFF
j_gene: TRBJ1-5; v_gene: TRBV18; d_gene: -; CDR3aa: CASSPLMSRDNQPQHF
j_gene: TRBJ2-1; v_gene: TRBV9; d_gene: TRBD2; CDR3aa: CASSVTSGGNEQFF
j_gene: TRBJ2-3; v_gene: TRBV4-1; d_gene: TRBD2; CDR3aa: CASSQTSGGPDTQYF
j_gene: TRBJ1-3; v_gene: TRBV7-9; d_gene: TRBD1; CDR3aa: CASRGRDRARDTIYF
j_gene: TRBJ1-5; v_gene: TRBV6-5; d_gene: -; CDR3aa: CASLGLSNQPQHF
j_gene: TRBJ2-5; v_gene: TRBV13; d_gene: -; CDR3aa: CASSLRGYQETQYF
j_gene: TRBJ1-2; v_gene: TRBV15; d_gene: -; CDR3aa: CATSRGAGGGRYGYTF
j_gene: TRBJ2-7; v_gene: TRBV4-1; d_gene: -; CDR3aa: CASSRSSGLYEQYF
j_gene: TRBJ2-1; v_gene: TRBV9; d_gene: -; CDR3aa: CASSDALGTFYNEQFF
j_gene: TRBJ1-2; v_gene: TRBV7-3; d_gene: -; CDR3aa: CASSYGPAEYGYTF
j_gene: TRBJ2-3; v_gene: TRBV11-3; d_gene: TRBD1; CDR3aa: CASSSRRDRETDTQYF
j_gene: TRBJ2-7; v_gene: TRBV30; d_gene: -; CDR3aa: CAWSVRGEQYF
j_gene: TRBJ1-1; v_gene: TRBV5-1; d_gene: -; CDR3aa: CASSSRGYGTEAFF
j_gene: TRBJ1-3; v_gene: TRBV5-6; d_gene: -; CDR3aa: CASSRGSGAGNTIYF